A single sample gave rise to the 22 T cell receptor beta chains below, sequenced in a study of response to subunit inactivated influenza vaccine. One entry per CDR3 protein results from TCRdb running MiXCR on the RT-PCR reads. The table shows 650,000 to 850,000 distinct CDR3 sequences, with approximately 15% occurring only once. The specimen comprised PBMCs from blood, sampled roughly 15 days before vaccination. The receptors were sampled from a man aged 50 to 59 who received an inactivated influenza vaccine.

This clonotype was counted a few times. The genes are TRBV5-8 and TRBJ1-2; tentative D call: TRBD1 (5 bases). V was pared by 2 bases and J by 4 bases, with 12 bases between. The CDR3 extends over 14 amino acids. Germline V gene lookup returns CDR1 SGHTS and CDR2 YDEGEE. In DNA, the CDR3 is TGTGCCAGCAGCTTAGACTCAAGGGGCTATGGCTACACCTTC. Encoded protein: CASSLDSRGYGYTF.

The rearrangement uses TRBV15 and TRBJ2-5; 11 bases match TRBD2. V trimming: 6 bases; J trimming: 3 bases; junction bases outside the gene matches: 0. Germline V gene lookup returns CDR1 LNHNV and CDR2 YYDKDF (reference sequence). This CDR3 comprises 13 residues. CDR3 nucleotides: TGTGCCACCAGACTAGCGGGAGAAGAGACCCAGTACTTC. Its translation: CATRLAGEETQYF. Looking up the rest from reference TRBV15 and TRBJ2-5 gives the full variable domain: DAMVIQNPRYQVTQFGKPVTLSCSQTLNHNVMYWYQQKSSQAPKLLFHYYDKDFNNEADTPDNFQSRRPNTSFCFLDIRSPGLGDTAMYLCATRLAGEETQYFGPGTRLLVL.

This clonotype was seen just once. The junction departs from germline at one end; a sequencing error may be responsible. The DNA of the CDR3 is TGTGCCAGCAGCCGGACTAGCGGTTCCTACGATGAGCAGTTCTTC. It yields the protein CASSRTSGSYDEQFF. The chain uses TRBV9 and TRBJ2-1; the match to TRBD2 covers 10 bases. The CDR3 is made up of 15 amino acids. CDR1 SGDLS and CDR2 YYNGEE come from the germline V gene.

V usage is TRBV3-1 and J usage is TRBJ1-6; TRBD1 might be the D (5 bases). Trimming removed 1 base from V and 10 bases from J, with 17 bases in between. There are 16 residues in the CDR3. In germline, CDR1 is LGHDT, CDR2 YNNKEL (reference sequence). The CDR3 coding sequence is TGTGCCAGCAGCCAAGGATACGGGACCTCCGGGTCACCCCTCCACTTT. This sequence encodes CASSQGYGTSGSPLHF.

The rearrangement joins TRBV5-1 to TRBJ2-3, with 10 bases identical to TRBD2. The germline gives CDR1 SGHRS, CDR2 YFSETQ. With 1 base clipped from V and 5 bases from J, the junction kept 7 bases outside the gene matches. CDR3 size: 16 residues. The chain's CDR3 is CASSLSAGGPGDTQYF. CDR3 nucleotide sequence: TGCGCCAGCAGCTTGTCAGCGGGAGGGCCGGGAGATACGCAGTATTTT.

This clonotype was counted only a few times. The rearrangement joins TRBV7-9 to TRBJ2-5, with D perhaps TRBD1 or TRBD2 (5 bases each). Germline CDR1 reads SEHNR; CDR2 reads FQNEAQ (reference sequence). V was shortened by 4 bases and J by 5 bases, with 8 bases between the two germline ends. This CDR3 is built from 12 residues. CDR3 DNA sequence: TGTGCCAGCAGCTGGGACGGGGAGACCCAGTACTTC. Encoded protein: CASSWDGETQYF.

The chain carries TRBV7-2 and TRBJ2-1; TRBD2 is a possible D gene (6 bases). Trimming removed 3 bases from V and 5 bases from J, with 20 bases in between. The CDR3 contains 17 residues. Germline CDR1 SGHTA, CDR2 FQGNSA. The chain's CDR3 is CASSFGARDPSNNEQFF. The CDR3 region has the DNA TGTGCCAGCAGCTTTGGGGCGCGGGACCCGTCTAACAATGAGCAGTTCTTC.

This clonotype was picked up a small number of times. J is TRBJ2-5 and V is TRBV6-5; 9 bases align to TRBD1. The CDR3 sequence is 16 residues long. The V gene's germline CDR1 is MNHEY and CDR2 SVGAGI. The J segment lost 4 bases and the V segment lost 4 bases, leaving 10 bases of the junction unmatched. The CDR3 sequence is CASSFLGTGRSETQYF. The CDR3 coding sequence is TGTGCCAGCAGTTTCTTGGGGACAGGGAGGTCAGAGACCCAGTACTTC.

The J gene is TRBJ1-5, the V gene TRBV20-1; TRBD1 is a possible D gene (6 bases). The CDR3 length is 15 residues. With 2 bases removed from V and 2 bases from J, the gap between germline ends came to 13 bases. Germline V gene data show CDR1 as DFQATT and CDR2 as SNEGSKA (reference sequence). The CDR3 protein is CSARPPRGGNQPQHF. Written as DNA, the CDR3 is TGCAGTGCTAGACCCCCCAGGGGAGGCAATCAGCCCCAGCATTTT.

This clonotype was seen at least ten times. The chain links TRBV20-1 to TRBJ2-3, with a tentative D call TRBD1 (5 bases). The CDR3 length is 12 residues. Trimming took 6 bases from V and 4 from J, leaving 11 bases between them. The germline V gene has CDR1 DFQATT and CDR2 SNEGSKA (reference sequence). CDR3 nucleotide sequence: TGCAGTGCCAGGGTATCGGCAGATACGCAGTATTTT. As protein: CSARVSADTQYF.

The gene calls are TRBV5-1 and TRBJ2-5, with TRBD2 identical over 10 bases. Trimming took 2 bases from V and 3 from J; bases not matched to a gene: 4. Germline V gene data show CDR1 as SGHRS and CDR2 as YFSETQ. The CDR3 sequence is 15 residues long. The CDR3 sequence: CASSFGLAGEETQYF. In nucleotides, the CDR3 is TGCGCCAGCAGCTTCGGGCTAGCGGGAGAAGAGACCCAGTACTTC.

This clonotype came up many times. J is TRBJ1-1 and V is TRBV4-1; TRBD1 agrees at 12 bases. V lost 4 bases to trimming and J lost 3 bases; unmatched junction nucleotides: 12. The CDR3 loop spans 18 amino acids. Germline V gene lookup returns CDR1 MGHRA and CDR2 YSYEKL. The CDR3 DNA reads TGCGCCAGCAGCCGGGGAAGGGGGACAGGGGGCAGTTACACTGAAGCTTTCTTT. Translated: CASSRGRGTGGSYTEAFF.

This chain links TRBV12-5 with TRBJ2-5; D tentatively reads TRBD1 or TRBD2 (5 bases each). The CDR3 consists of 13 residues. Trimming took 3 bases from V and 5 from J, leaving 10 bases between them. The germline gives CDR1 LGHNT, CDR2 FRNRAP. The DNA of the CDR3 is TGTGCTAGTGGTTTTGGGGGAATGGAGACCCAGTACTTC. It codes for CASGFGGMETQYF.

This clonotype appeared a few times. This rearrangement joins TRBV29-1 to TRBJ1-2; 7 bases align to TRBD1. V dropped 6 bases and J dropped 6; count of bases not matched to a gene: 10. Germline V gives CDR1 SQVTM, CDR2 ANQGSEA. The CDR3 covers 13 residues. The CDR3 loop reads CSVRQGFEDGYTF. DNA of the CDR3: TGCAGCGTCAGACAGGGTTTTGAGGATGGCTACACCTTC.

In its sample, this clonotype was seen a few times. This chain joins TRBV3-1 and TRBJ1-2; tentatively, D is TRBD1 (6 bases). The ends were cut back, 3 bases at V and 6 bases at J, with 11 bases in the middle. The length of the CDR3 is 13 residues. Germline-derived CDR1 and CDR2 are LGHDT and YNNKEL (reference sequence). The CDR3 DNA follows: TGTGCCAGCAGCCAGAACCACAGGGATGGCTACACCTTC. Its protein is CASSQNHRDGYTF.

This clonotype was seen a few times. The V gene is TRBV27, the J gene TRBJ2-7; D perhaps matches TRBD1 (6 bases). Between the trimmed V and J ends, which lost 5 bases and 3 bases, there was a span of 20 bases. There are 16 residues in the CDR3. The germline V gene encodes CDR1 MNHEY and CDR2 SMNVEV (reference sequence). Here the CDR3 reads CASSPLTLGGNYEQYF. For the CDR3, the DNA is TGTGCCAGCAGTCCCTTAACGCTAGGGGGAAACTACGAGCAGTACTTC.

The gene calls are TRBV18 and TRBJ2-5; D gene uncertain. There are 14 residues in the CDR3. Germline V lookup: CDR1 KGHSH, CDR2 LQKENI. Trimming stripped 2 bases from V and 0 bases from J, with 7 bases between. The CDR3 DNA follows: TGTGCCAGCTCACCAGCCAGATACCAAGAGACCCAGTACTTC. Translating gives CASSPARYQETQYF.

This clonotype was counted between two and nine times. CDR3 region: CASRRTEVLLVSDSPLHF. The CDR3 coding sequence is TGTGCCAGCAGGAGGACAGAAGTCCTCCTAGTTTCGGATTCACCCCTCCACTTT. This rearrangement joins TRBV28 to TRBJ1-6, with D possibly being TRBD1 (6 bases). V was clipped by 6 bases and J by 8 bases, with 26 bases between them. This CDR3 contains 18 residues. Germline V CDR1 and CDR2: MDHEN, SYDVKM.

This clonotype showed up just a few times. This chain uses TRBV4-1 with TRBJ2-1; 9 positions match TRBD2. Unmatched junction bases numbered 8, after V lost 2 bases and J lost 15 bases. The CDR3 has 13 residues. CDR1 is MGHRA, CDR2 YSYEKL, per germline. The CDR3 sequence is CASSQSLAGRRFF. CDR3 DNA sequence: TGCGCCAGCAGCCAAAGCCTAGCGGGGAGGAGGTTCTTC.

This clonotype appeared a few times. The V gene is TRBV7-8, the J gene TRBJ2-7, with D tentatively TRBD1 or TRBD2 (6 bases each). The CDR3 runs 14 residues. Germline V gene lookup returns CDR1 SGHVS and CDR2 FQNEAQ. The ends were cut back, 1 base at V and 5 bases at J, with 12 bases in the middle. The CDR3 DNA sequence: TGTGCCAGCAGCTTAGAAGGAGGGGGGAACGAGCAGTACTTC. Translated, it gives CASSLEGGGNEQYF.

This clonotype was detected only a few times. The chain joins TRBV29-1 to TRBJ2-5; 10 nucleotides agree with TRBD2. V dropped 4 bases and J dropped 4; count of bases not matched to a gene: 6. Germline V gene lookup returns CDR1 SQVTM and CDR2 ANQGSEA. The CDR3 sequence is 14 residues long. The CDR3 DNA follows: TGCAGCGTTGTAACTAGCGGGGTTGGAGAGACCCAGTACTTC. Amino acids: CSVVTSGVGETQYF.

J is TRBJ2-5 and V is TRBV6-5, with 7 bases that match TRBD2. Per the germline V gene, CDR1 is MNHEY and CDR2 is SVGAGI. The trim removed 2 bases at V and 0 bases at J, leaving 0 bases unmatched. The CDR3 has 14 residues. The CDR3 spells CASSYGLDQETQYF. CDR3 nucleotides: TGTGCCAGCAGTTACGGACTAGACCAAGAGACCCAGTACTTC.